The 19 T cell receptor beta chains presented below share a single source sample, sequenced in a study of shared clonotypes between healthy human individuals. Clones were sequenced by immunoSEQ multiplex PCR, and TCRdb holds only the in-frame ones, with some missing. The sample holds under 2.5 million clones, just under 95% seen once. Sample: naive CD4+ T cells from PBMCs. As for subset: CD45RA+ positively selected. These receptors came from a young man in good health. Some clones in this sample may be carry-over from other donors' samples.

The gene calls are TRBV18 and TRBJ2-1; 7 bases are a match to TRBD1. With V trimmed by 2 bases and J by 4 bases, 8 bases remained unmatched. The CDR3 is 16 residues long. Germline CDR1 KGHSH, CDR2 LQKENI. CDR3 region: CASSPRASRGYNEQFF. The CDR3 coding sequence is TGTGCCAGCTCACCAAGGGCTAGCAGGGGGTACAATGAGCAGTTCTTC. Full variable domain (remainder filled in from reference TRBV18 and TRBJ2-1): NAGVMQNPRHLVRRRGQEARLRCSPMKGHSHVYWYRQLPEEGLKFMVYLQKENIIDESGMPKERFSAEFPKEGPSILRIQQVVRGDSAAYFCASSPRASRGYNEQFFGPGTRLTVL.

This clone was picked up one time. The sample holds other DNA sequences that translate to the same CDR3. V usage is TRBV20-1 and J usage is TRBJ2-7; D remains ambiguous. Trimming took 2 bases from V and 3 from J, leaving 5 bases between them. This CDR3 comprises 11 residues. In germline, CDR1 is DFQATT, CDR2 SNEGSKA (reference sequence). The CDR3 DNA reads as TGCAGTGCTAGATCCCTCTACGAGCAGTACTTC. Amino acid sequence: CSARSLYEQYF.

The chain is built from TRBV7-9 and TRBJ1-2; 9 bases fit TRBD1. J gave up 3 bases and V 3 bases, and 17 bases lay outside the gene matches. This CDR3 has 19 amino acids. Germline V gene sequence: CDR1 SEHNR, CDR2 FQNEAQ (reference sequence). The CDR3 DNA is TGTGCCAGCAGCTTCCAGCGCACCCCGGGACAGGGCCTTGACTATGGCTACACCTTC. This gives the protein CASSFQRTPGQGLDYGYTF.

This chain connects TRBV7-9 to TRBJ1-2, with D maybe TRBD1 (6 bases). Germline V gene data show CDR1 as SEHNR and CDR2 as FQNEAQ (reference sequence). The CDR3 contains 11 residues. Between the trimmed V and J ends, which lost 11 bases and 4 bases, there was a span of 11 bases. In nucleotides, the CDR3 is TGTGCCGGGGGCGGCGGCTATGGCTACACCTTC. Protein product: CAGGGGYGYTF.

A word on this clone: This sample includes further DNA sequences coding for the same CDR3. The rearrangement joins TRBV29-1 to TRBJ2-5; D is uncertain. This CDR3 contains 13 residues. Trimming pared 4 bases from V and 5 bases from J, leaving 14 bases between. Germline V gene lookup returns CDR1 SQVTM and CDR2 ANQGSEA. This CDR3 reads CSVAGRARETQYF. The CDR3 DNA is TGCAGCGTTGCCGGACGGGCCCGTGAGACCCAGTACTTC.

CDR3 amino acids: CASRGTGKNTIYF. CDR3 bases: TGTGCCAGCAGGGGAACAGGAAAAAACACCATATATTTT. The chain recombines TRBV6-1 with TRBJ1-3; a possible D gene is TRBD1 (5 bases). Germline CDR1 is MNHNS and CDR2 is SASEGT. V was trimmed by 6 bases and J by 6 bases, leaving 12 bases between them. This CDR3 contains 13 residues.

The chain couples TRBV29-1 to TRBJ2-1, with D perhaps TRBD2 (6 bases). From germline, CDR1 is SQVTM and CDR2 ANQGSEA. CDR3 length: 14 amino acids. Trimming stripped 5 bases from V and 8 bases from J, with 19 bases between. CDR3 sequence: CSVMRTTSIHEQFF. The CDR3 DNA follows: TGCAGCGTTATGCGAACGACTAGTATACATGAGCAGTTCTTC.

V and J are TRBV5-1 and TRBJ2-5; 8 positions agree with TRBD1. The CDR3 is 17 amino acids. V lost 5 bases to trimming and J lost 1 base; unmatched junction nucleotides: 13. Per the germline V gene, CDR1 is SGHRS and CDR2 is YFSETQ. CDR3 bases: TGCGCCAGCAGTCCCGATGACAGGGGAAGTTTCCAAGAGACCCAGTACTTC. It codes for CASSPDDRGSFQETQYF. Full variable domain (remainder filled in from reference TRBV5-1 and TRBJ2-5): KAGVTQTPRYLIKTRGQQVTLSCSPISGHRSVSWYQQTPGQGLQFLFEYFSETQRNKGNFPGRFSGRQFSNSRSEMNVSTLELGDSALYLCASSPDDRGSFQETQYFGPGTRLLVL.

Remarks on this clone: In the same sample, other DNA sequences code for this CDR3. The V and J genes are TRBV6-5 and TRBJ1-4; TRBD1 might be the D (5 bases). The CDR3 loop spans 15 amino acids. V gave up 0 bases and J gave up 8 bases, with 13 bases separating them. CDR1 and CDR2 (germline): MNHEY, SVGAGI. CDR3 DNA sequence: TGTGCCAGCAGTTACTCCGGGGCGCGGGGCGAAAAACTGTTTTTT. This encodes CASSYSGARGEKLFF.

The CDR3 DNA follows: TGTGCCTGGAGTGTAAAGGGGGCGGTGGGTGGCTACACCTTC. As protein: CAWSVKGAVGGYTF. The chain has TRBV30 and TRBJ1-2; 7 bases match TRBD1. Germline V lookup: CDR1 GTSNPN, CDR2 SVGIG (reference sequence). The CDR3 sequence is 14 residues long. V trimming: 0 bases; J trimming: 7 bases; junction bases outside the gene matches: 8.

In its sample, this clone was seen once. V gene TRBV2 combines with J gene TRBJ1-2, with D possibly TRBD1 on 5 matching bases. V was trimmed by 6 bases and J by 4 bases, leaving 18 bases between them. This CDR3 is built from 15 residues. The germline V gene encodes CDR1 SNHLY and CDR2 FYNNEI. The CDR3 DNA is TGTGCCAGCAGACTTCGGGGCGGAAACGCCTATGGCTACACCTTC. Its translation is CASRLRGGNAYGYTF.

In regard to this clone: The same CDR3 is also encoded by other DNA sequences in this sample. The chain joins TRBV4-2 to TRBJ2-3; 7 nucleotides line up with TRBD2. The ends lost 0 bases at V and 0 bases at J; junction bases unmatched: 3. Germline V gene sequence: CDR1 LGHNA, CDR2 YNFKEQ. The CDR3 sequence is 16 residues long. CDR3 nucleotide sequence: TGTGCCAGCAGCCAAGAGCCTAGCGGTAGCACAGATACGCAGTATTTT. It specifies CASSQEPSGSTDTQYF.

The chain recombines TRBV28 with TRBJ2-3; 8 positions agree with TRBD2. J gave up 1 base and V 3 bases, and 6 bases lay outside the gene matches. Germline V gene sequence: CDR1 MDHEN, CDR2 SYDVKM. The CDR3 consists of 16 residues. DNA of the CDR3: TGTGCCAGCAGTTTTAACCGAGCGGGAGGCACAGATACGCAGTATTTT. It specifies CASSFNRAGGTDTQYF. Based on the CDR3 plus reference TRBV28 and TRBJ2-3, the full variable domain is DVKVTQSSRYLVKRTGEKVFLECVQDMDHENMFWYRQDPGLGLRLIYFSYDVKMKEKGDIPEGYSVSREKKERFSLILESASTNQTSMYLCASSFNRAGGTDTQYFGPGTRLTVL.

The chain is built from TRBV5-1 and TRBJ1-1; D remains unclear. This CDR3 contains 15 residues. V was clipped by 4 bases and J by 1 base, with 14 bases between them. Germline CDR1 and CDR2: SGHRS and YFSETQ. The chain's CDR3 is CASSQQSLPNTEAFF. As DNA, the CDR3 is TGCGCCAGCAGCCAACAATCTCTACCGAACACTGAAGCTTTCTTT.

Comment on this clone: This CDR3 is also generated by other DNA sequences in the sample. The rearrangement joins TRBV7-3 to TRBJ2-7; D remains ambiguous. Looked up from germline, CDR1 is SGHTA and CDR2 is FQGTGA. V was clipped by 2 bases and J by 3 bases, with 8 bases between them. This CDR3 is 13 amino acids long. The CDR3 here is CASSLRPSYEQYF. The CDR3 bases are TGTGCCAGCAGCTTACGACCCAGCTACGAGCAGTACTTC.

This clone was recorded once. V gene TRBV28 combines with J gene TRBJ2-2, with TRBD2 matching 10 bases. V lost 6 bases, J lost 7 bases, and 8 bases stayed unmatched. The CDR3 spans 15 residues. CDR1 and CDR2 (germline): MDHEN, SYDVKM. The DNA of the CDR3 is TGTGCCAGCAGGGAGACTAGCGGGTTTGTCGGGGAGCTGTTTTTT. Its translation: CASRETSGFVGELFF.

CDR3 nucleotide sequence: TGCGCCAGCAGTGAGTCGGGGGACAGCAACAGGGATACGCAGTATTTT. It codes for CASSESGDSNRDTQYF. This chain joins TRBV10-1 and TRBJ2-3; 7 positions match TRBD1. Germline V gene sequence: CDR1 WNHNN, CDR2 SYGVQD (reference sequence). V dropped 0 bases and J dropped 6; count of bases not matched to a gene: 9. This CDR3 comprises 16 residues.

The J gene is TRBJ1-3, the V gene TRBV10-3, with D unclear. Trimming cost V 9 bases and J 0 bases, with 3 bases left between them. The germline gives CDR1 ENHRY, CDR2 SYGVKD. This CDR3 spans 11 amino acids. DNA of the CDR3: TGTGCCATTTACTCTGGAAACACCATATATTTT. It specifies CAIYSGNTIYF.

The V and J genes are TRBV30 and TRBJ2-5; maybe TRBD2 (5 bases). The V gene lost 0 bases and the J gene lost 5 bases, with 10 bases spanning the gap. The CDR3 sequence is 13 residues long. Per germline, CDR1 GTSNPN and CDR2 SVGIG (reference sequence). This CDR3 reads CAWSVSGWETQYF. CDR3 DNA sequence: TGTGCCTGGAGTGTGTCGGGATGGGAGACCCAGTACTTC.